Shown below are 11 T cell receptor beta chains from a single sample sequenced in a study of T cell responses to AZD1222 COVID-19 vaccine. The repertoire was sequenced with immunoSEQ multiplex PCR; TCRdb's copy has only in-frame clones and lacks some. This sample has about 97,000 clones, with approximately 90% found just once. Sequences were derived from peripheral blood, sampled on day 0 of AZD1222 vaccination. These receptors were collected from an adult in good health.

The rearrangement uses TRBV3-1 (or the pseudogene TRBV3-2) and TRBJ1-1; 9 bases are shared with TRBD1. The CDR3 consists of 16 residues. V dropped 2 bases and J dropped 5; count of bases not matched to a gene: 9. CDR1 LGHDT and CDR2 YNNKEL come from the germline V gene (reference sequence). For the CDR3, the DNA is TGTGCCAGCAGCCAACCTCCCGACAGGGGGAGGACTGAAGCTTTCTTT. Protein product: CASSQPPDRGRTEAFF.

The V gene is TRBV30, the J gene TRBJ1-1; D is perhaps TRBD1 (5 bases). This CDR3 comprises 13 residues. V lost 7 bases and J lost 1, with 13 bases in between. Per the germline V gene, CDR1 is GTSNPN and CDR2 is SVGIG (reference sequence). CDR3 residues: CASYGDGNTEAFF. The CDR3 DNA reads TGTGCCTCATACGGGGACGGGAACACTGAAGCTTTCTTT.

The rearrangement uses TRBV18 and TRBJ2-1, with 10 bases that match TRBD1. Trimming cost V 3 bases and J 8 bases; bases outside gene matches: 7. Looked up from germline, CDR1 is KGHSH and CDR2 is LQKENI. This CDR3 comprises 15 residues. The DNA for the CDR3 is TGTGCCAGCTCACCTCGGGACAGGGGAGTCTATGAGCAGTTCTTC. Its protein product is CASSPRDRGVYEQFF. The full variable domain, completed using reference TRBV18 and TRBJ2-1, is NAGVMQNPRHLVRRRGQEARLRCSPMKGHSHVYWYRQLPEEGLKFMVYLQKENIIDESGMPKERFSAEFPKEGPSILRIQQVVRGDSAAYFCASSPRDRGVYEQFFGPGTRLTVL.

This rearrangement joins TRBV21-1 to TRBJ1-3; whether TRBD1, the table's D call, matches the DNA was not checked. TRBV21-1 is recorded as a pseudogene. The CDR3 has 16 residues. CDR3 protein: CASSRKVRLPQDTIYF. CDR3 DNA: TGTGCCAGCAGCCGAAAGGTCAGGCTGCCCCAGGACACCATATATTTT.

This rearrangement joins TRBV6-5 to TRBJ2-7; no reliable D call. CDR1 and CDR2 (germline): MNHEY, SVGAGI. The germline V and J ends were trimmed by 0 bases and 6 bases, with 12 bases remaining between them. The CDR3 extends over 14 amino acids. CDR3 amino acids: CASSYSRTAGEQYF. The CDR3 bases are TGTGCCAGCAGTTACTCGAGGACGGCCGGCGAGCAGTACTTC.

This chain uses TRBV5-1 with TRBJ1-1; weak D call: TRBD1 (6 bases). In germline, CDR1 is SGHRS, CDR2 YFSETQ. CDR3 length: 15 amino acids. V was trimmed by 3 bases and J by 1 base, leaving 13 bases between them. CDR3 nucleotide sequence: TGCGCCAGCAGCTCCGGTGGGGGACAGAACACTGAAGCTTTCTTT. Translation: CASSSGGGQNTEAFF.

This clone has more than one count but fewer than ten. J is TRBJ1-2 and V is TRBV27, with TRBD1 identical over 11 bases. The germline V gene has CDR1 MNHEY and CDR2 SMNVEV (reference sequence). The CDR3 has 15 amino acids. Trimming at V came to 4 bases and at J to 2 bases, leaving 3 bases not matched to a gene. CDR3 protein: CASSSGTGGNYGYTF. The DNA for the CDR3 is TGTGCCAGCAGTTCGGGGACAGGGGGAAACTATGGCTACACCTTC.

This clone was seen a single time. This chain links TRBV18 with TRBJ2-5; possibly TRBD1 for D (7 bases). Trimming left V 0 bases short and J 2 bases short, with 16 bases between. CDR1 is KGHSH, CDR2 LQKENI, per germline. There are 17 residues in the CDR3. CDR3 protein: CASSPPRDRSFQETQYF. The CDR3 nucleotides read TGTGCCAGCTCACCACCGCGGGACAGAAGTTTTCAAGAGACCCAGTACTTC.

This clone was found a few times. V and J are TRBV19 and TRBJ2-3; possible D gene TRBD2, 6 bases. This CDR3 is built from 14 residues. The V end lost 4 bases, the J end lost 4 bases, and 12 bases lay between the germline ends. Per the germline V gene, CDR1 is LNHDA and CDR2 is SQIVND (reference sequence). CDR3 in DNA: TGTGCCAGTAGTAGGTTGGTAGCGGCAGATACGCAGTATTTT. This encodes CASSRLVAADTQYF.

This sequence joins TRBV7-2 and TRBJ2-3; unclear D gene. The V end was cut by 2 bases, the J end by 0 bases, with 15 bases between. Germline V gene data show CDR1 as SGHTA and CDR2 as FQGNSA. The CDR3 is 17 residues long. This CDR3 reads CASSLSPAVRSTDTQYF. CDR3 coding DNA: TGTGCCAGCAGCTTATCCCCCGCCGTCCGGAGCACAGATACGCAGTATTTT.

This clone was seen only a few times. The rearrangement links TRBV6-6 to TRBJ1-2; D is unresolved. The CDR3 is 13 residues long. Trimming removed 5 bases from V and 2 bases from J, with 9 bases in between. CDR1 is MNHNY and CDR2 is SVGAGI in the germline V gene (reference sequence). The CDR3 spells CASSRTANYGYTF. CDR3 bases: TGTGCCAGCAGTCGGACCGCAAACTATGGCTACACCTTC.